This T cell receptor (beta chain) stems from a study of shared clonotypes between healthy human individuals. Study findings and constraints: Sample collection involved blood only; tissue repertoires are likely different. What limited the represented genetic and exposure-history diversity was the small number of donors.

A word on this clone: Its target is not known.

Once extracted for a subset, genomic DNA was divided evenly among several immunoSEQ plates. The table came from immunoSEQ multiplex PCR; TCRdb's copy has only in-frame clones and leaves some out. The table records a few hundred thousand clones, around 79% of them present only once. There were only Caucasian adults among the donors, and all lived in Nashville, Tennessee. Material for sequencing was PBMCs. The sequence was collected from a middle-aged woman in good health. Some clones in this sample may be carry-over from other donors' samples.

The CDR3 reads CASSLALEGSGSPLHF. The DNA for the CDR3 is TGCGCCAGCAGCTTGGCCTTGGAGGGTTCCGGTTCACCCCTCCACTTT. This chain connects TRBV5-1 to TRBJ1-6; D is unresolved. CDR1 is SGHRS, CDR2 YFSETQ, per germline. CDR3 length equals 16 residues. Trimming shortened V by 0 bases and J by 9 bases, and 16 bases separated the two germline ends.